What follows are 20 T cell receptor beta chains derived from one specimen sequenced in a study of regulatory T cells in long-lasting Graves disease. Time point: persistent/refractory GD, antithyroid drugs over 5 years with positive TRAb. The TCR library was made from RNA that had been extracted from PBMCs in TRIzol. Researchers made TCR beta libraries by using iRepertoire HTBI primers and running Arm-PCR on CDR3 regions. TCRdb analysed the multiplex PCR reads with MiXCR anew, one entry per CDR3 protein. This sample has roughly 300,000 distinct CDR3 sequences, with more than 20% found just once. Sequencing used peripheral blood mononuclear cells (PBMCs), obtained when the disease was refractory, from a patient treated with antithyroid drugs. The receptors shown here come from a female donor with Graves disease.

Note on this clonotype: One junction end does not reproduce the germline sequence, and a read error may be involved. CDR3 in amino acids: CASSKDRGPTYGYTF. The CDR3, as DNA: TGTGCCAGCAGCAAAGACAGGGGGCCCACCTATGGCTACACCTTC. This chain uses TRBV4-2 with TRBJ1-2, with 10 nucleotides matching TRBD1. The CDR3 loop spans 15 amino acids. Per germline, CDR1 LGHNA and CDR2 YNFKEQ.

The chain uses TRBV4-1 and TRBJ1-1; 11 positions agree with TRBD1. Germline loops: CDR1 MGHRA, CDR2 YSYEKL. V lost 3 bases to trimming and J lost 0 bases; unmatched junction nucleotides: 3. The length of the CDR3 is 16 residues. The CDR3 region has the DNA TGCGCCAGCAGCCAGGGACAGGGGGGAATGAACACTGAAGCTTTCTTT. Translated: CASSQGQGGMNTEAFF.

This clonotype was recorded at least ten times. The CDR3 is CSVVPGPNDHEQYF. The CDR3 DNA reads TGCAGCGTTGTCCCCGGGCCTAACGACCACGAGCAGTACTTC. The gene calls are TRBV29-1 and TRBJ2-7, with D unclear. The ends were cut back, 4 bases at V and 5 bases at J, with 18 bases in the middle. Germline V gene data show CDR1 as SQVTM and CDR2 as ANQGSEA. The CDR3 length is 14 residues.

V is TRBV29-1 and J is TRBJ2-2; D might be TRBD1 (6 bases). The V and J ends lost 3 bases and 4 bases respectively, with 12 bases between them. This CDR3 has 14 amino acids. CDR1 is SQVTM and CDR2 is ANQGSEA in the germline V gene. CDR3 sequence reads: CSVDDGQLTGELFF. The CDR3 coding sequence is TGCAGCGTTGATGATGGACAGCTCACCGGGGAGCTGTTTTTT.

The chain recombines TRBV10-2 with TRBJ2-3, with 7 bases that match TRBD2. Trimming cost V 6 bases and J 1 base; bases outside gene matches: 7. From germline, CDR1 is WSHSY and CDR2 SAAADI. CDR3 size: 15 residues. The CDR3 sequence is CASSLRLAGTDTQYF. The CDR3 DNA reads as TGCGCCAGCAGCCTAAGACTAGCCGGCACAGATACGCAGTATTTT.

The V gene is TRBV20-1, the J gene TRBJ1-2; no reliable D call. The germline V gene encodes CDR1 DFQATT and CDR2 SNEGSKA (reference sequence). The CDR3 is 14 amino acids. Trimming cost V 0 bases and J 8 bases, with 16 bases left between them. CDR3 nucleotide sequence: TGCAGTGCTAGAGACCCGGGCAGTTCTAGGGGCTACACCTTC. This sequence encodes CSARDPGSSRGYTF.

This clonotype occurred a few times. The V call is TRBV20-1, the J call TRBJ1-5, with 9 positions matching TRBD1. The CDR3 is 16 residues long. In germline, CDR1 is DFQATT, CDR2 SNEGSKA (reference sequence). V dropped 0 bases and J dropped 5; count of bases not matched to a gene: 8. CDR3 nucleotides: TGCAGTGCTAGAGATGTGGGACAGGGAGCCTATCAGCCCCAGCATTTT. This sequence encodes CSARDVGQGAYQPQHF.

In its sample, this clonotype was seen many times. The genes are TRBV18 and TRBJ1-1; D ambiguous. Between the trimmed V and J ends, which lost 1 base and 3 bases, there was a span of 6 bases. Germline assignment: CDR1 KGHSH and CDR2 LQKENI. The CDR3 contains 13 residues. The CDR3 region has the DNA TGTGCCAGCTCACCACTCGAGGACACTGAAGCTTTCTTT. This translates into CASSPLEDTEAFF.

This sequence joins TRBV6-1 and TRBJ2-4, with D unresolved. The CDR3 contains 13 residues. Trimming removed 5 bases at V and 8 bases at J, with 13 bases between. Germline V CDR1 and CDR2: MNHNS, SASEGT. CDR3 in amino acids: CASSRRQLDIQYF. Here the CDR3 DNA reads TGTGCCAGCAGTCGAAGACAACTTGACATTCAGTACTTC.

This clonotype was seen only a few times. V usage is TRBV10-3 and J usage is TRBJ2-2; 11 bases agree with TRBD2. The CDR3 is 16 amino acids. Trimming at V came to 6 bases and at J to 3 bases, leaving 6 bases not matched to a gene. CDR1 ENHRY and CDR2 SYGVKD come from the germline V gene. In nucleotides, the CDR3 is TGTGCCATCAGAAAAACTAGCGGGAGCGACACCGGGGAGCTGTTTTTT. Protein: CAIRKTSGSDTGELFF.

A few counts support this clonotype. CDR3 loop: CASSIQRELAYEQYF. CDR3 bases: TGTGCCAGCAGCATCCAGCGGGAGTTAGCCTACGAGCAGTACTTC. The J gene is TRBJ2-7, the V gene TRBV7-2, with 8 bases aligning to TRBD2. CDR1 and CDR2 from the germline V gene are SGHTA and FQGNSA. V dropped 5 bases and J dropped 2; count of bases not matched to a gene: 8. The CDR3 contains 15 residues.

This chain joins TRBV4-3 and TRBJ2-7, with D tentatively TRBD2 (5 bases). The CDR3 has 13 residues. Deletions cut 4 bases from V and 5 bases from J, with 12 bases between. CDR1 LGHNA and CDR2 YSLEER come from the germline V gene. The CDR3 loop reads CASSRGPLDEQYF. DNA for the CDR3: TGCGCCAGCAGCCGAGGGCCTTTGGACGAGCAGTACTTC.

This clonotype was observed a handful of times. The genes are TRBV13 and TRBJ1-5; D is unclear. The germline V gene encodes CDR1 PRHDT and CDR2 FYEKMQ (reference sequence). V lost 0 bases and J lost 3, with 6 bases in between. CDR3 length: 14 residues. The CDR3 bases are TGTGCCAGCAGCTTAGGATCAGTCAATCAGCCCCAGCATTTT. Translated: CASSLGSVNQPQHF.

This clonotype was counted between two and nine times. The chain joins TRBV6-1 to TRBJ2-4, with D maybe TRBD1 (5 bases). The germline V gene encodes CDR1 MNHNS and CDR2 SASEGT. Trimming shortened V by 7 bases and J by 0 bases, and 16 bases separated the two germline ends. There are 16 residues in the CDR3. CDR3 sequence (DNA): TGTGCCAGCAACCCCGACAGAGGCCTAGCCAAAAACATTCAGTACTTC. Translating it yields CASNPDRGLAKNIQYF.

The rearrangement links TRBV11-2 to TRBJ1-1, with 8 bases matching TRBD1. With 6 bases clipped from V and 0 bases from J, the junction kept 6 bases outside the gene matches. Germline lookup yields CDR1 SGHAT and CDR2 FQNNGV. This CDR3 comprises 15 residues. CDR3 sequence: CASRGRQGMNTEAFF. The CDR3 DNA sequence: TGTGCCAGCAGGGGCCGACAGGGGATGAACACTGAAGCTTTCTTT.

The J gene is TRBJ1-1, the V gene TRBV30; D remains ambiguous. CDR3 size: 15 residues. Germline V gives CDR1 GTSNPN, CDR2 SVGIG (reference sequence). Deletions cut 1 base from V and 5 bases from J, with 17 bases between. CDR3 region: CAWSDTPGGLTEAFF. Written as DNA, the CDR3 is TGTGCCTGGAGTGACACCCCCGGCGGGTTGACTGAAGCTTTCTTT.

This clonotype came up a few times. A clone one base away is much larger, so this may be a read error. The rearrangement links TRBV28 to TRBJ2-7; unclear D gene. This CDR3 is built from 12 residues. Germline loops: CDR1 MDHEN, CDR2 SYDVKM. CDR3 protein: CAGSLGFNEQYF. CDR3 nucleotides: TGTGCCGGCAGTTTGGGGTTCAACGAGCAGTACTTC.

This clonotype was picked up a small number of times. Because it lacks the conserved phenylalanine or tryptophan at the end, this CDR3 is likely a read error. CDR3: CATSSRGLGYGYTL. DNA for the CDR3: TGTGCCACCAGCTCCCGGGGACTTGGCTATGGCTACACCCTC. The chain links TRBV15 to TRBJ1-2; tentative D call: TRBD1 (5 bases). CDR1 is LNHNV and CDR2 is YYDKDF in the germline V gene (reference sequence). The CDR3 runs 14 residues. Trimming took off 5 bases at V and 4 bases at J, with 14 bases between the two ends.

This clonotype was seen a handful of times. V gene TRBV2 combines with J gene TRBJ2-4; D is tentatively TRBD1 or TRBD2 (6 bases each). This CDR3 is 13 amino acids long. Trimming cost V 0 bases and J 15 bases, with 15 bases left between them. In germline, CDR1 is SNHLY, CDR2 FYNNEI. CDR3 nucleotides: TGTGCCAGCAGTGAAGCCTCTACCGGGGGCGGGTACTTC. Translating gives CASSEASTGGGYF.

This clonotype was seen many times. This chain uses TRBV30 with TRBJ1-2, with a possible D match to TRBD1 (5 bases). The CDR3 length is 14 residues. Germline CDR1 is GTSNPN and CDR2 is SVGIG (reference sequence). Trimming shortened V by 6 bases and J by 0 bases, and 14 bases separated the two germline ends. The CDR3 reads CACTGGRANYGYTF. DNA of the CDR3: TGTGCCTGTACAGGTGGCAGGGCTAACTATGGCTACACCTTC.